This TCR beta chain was recovered during a study of CD8 T cells in ankylosing spondylitis. Findings and caveats of the study: Those disease-linked clones were CD8+; they were also relatively rare in peripheral blood. It appeared that ankylosing spondylitis blood was characterized by a TCR beta motif of roughly 8 highly homologous variants.

A few counts support this clonotype. Its antigen remains unidentified. Via MiXCR, TCRdb re-called the 5' RACE reads, giving one row per CDR3 protein. The profile shows about 340,000 distinct CDR3 sequences, approximately 8.2% of them singletons. The specimen was blood, either unsorted or a sorted T cell fraction (not recorded which). This sequence was found in a male donor with ankylosing spondylitis.

The CDR3 loop reads CASSQGPLLAPNTGELFF. In nucleotides, the CDR3 is TGTGCCAGCAGCCAAGGCCCATTGCTAGCGCCGAACACCGGGGAGCTGTTTTTT. The J gene is TRBJ2-2, the V gene TRBV14; tentative D call: TRBD2 (6 bases). The length of the CDR3 is 18 residues. Trimming shortened V by 1 base and J by 0 bases, and 15 bases separated the two germline ends. Germline CDR1 is SGHDN and CDR2 is FVKESK. Variable domain in full (rest from reference TRBV14 and TRBJ2-2): EAGVTQFPSHSVIEKGQTVTLRCDPISGHDNLYWYRRVMGKEIKFLLHFVKESKQDESGMPNNRFLAERTGGTYSTLKVQPAELEDSGVYFCASSQGPLLAPNTGELFFGEGSRLTVL.